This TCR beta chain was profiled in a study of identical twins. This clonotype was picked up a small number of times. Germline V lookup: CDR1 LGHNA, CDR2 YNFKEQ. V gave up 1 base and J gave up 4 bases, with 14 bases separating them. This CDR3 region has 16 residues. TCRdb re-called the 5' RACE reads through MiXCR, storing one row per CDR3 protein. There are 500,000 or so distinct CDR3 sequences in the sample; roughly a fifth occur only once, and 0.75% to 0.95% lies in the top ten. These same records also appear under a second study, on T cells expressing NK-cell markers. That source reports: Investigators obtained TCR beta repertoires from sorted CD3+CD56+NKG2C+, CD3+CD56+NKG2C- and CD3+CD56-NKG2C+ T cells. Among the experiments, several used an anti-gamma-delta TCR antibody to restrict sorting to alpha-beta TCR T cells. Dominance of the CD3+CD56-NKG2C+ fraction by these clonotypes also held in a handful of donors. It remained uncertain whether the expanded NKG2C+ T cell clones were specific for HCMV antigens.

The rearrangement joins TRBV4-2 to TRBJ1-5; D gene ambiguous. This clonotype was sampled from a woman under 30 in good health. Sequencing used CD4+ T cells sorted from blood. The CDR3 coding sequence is TGTGCCAGCAGCCAAGGAATTAACACCTTAAATCAGCCCCAGCATTTT. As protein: CASSQGINTLNQPQHF.